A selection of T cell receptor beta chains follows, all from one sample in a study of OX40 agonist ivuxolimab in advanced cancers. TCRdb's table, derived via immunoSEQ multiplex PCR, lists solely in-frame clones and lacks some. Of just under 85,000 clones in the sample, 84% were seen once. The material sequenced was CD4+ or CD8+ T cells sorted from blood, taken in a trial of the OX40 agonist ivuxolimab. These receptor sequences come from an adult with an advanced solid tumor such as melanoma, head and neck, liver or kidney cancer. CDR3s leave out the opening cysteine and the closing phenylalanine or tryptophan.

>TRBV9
ASSEGSGGAGETQY
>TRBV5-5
ASSLQGDYGYT
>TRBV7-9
ASSLAGGRLYEAF
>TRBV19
ASSMETAKDTQY
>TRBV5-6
ASSLARNSPLH
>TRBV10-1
ASSETDRASF
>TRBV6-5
ASSKQGGGHEQY
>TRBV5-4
ASSLGVGGRTEAF
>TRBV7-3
ASSSATPTKQF
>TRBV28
ASSSTAILNTEAF
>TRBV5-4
ASSFGGGAPYEQY
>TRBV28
ASSLGGTGNQPQH
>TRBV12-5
ASGPTASNQPQH
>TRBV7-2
ASSPRWTLMNTEAF
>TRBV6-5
ASSYSPGGETQY
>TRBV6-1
ASSEGWKNTEAF
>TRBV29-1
SVAGVTSTDTQY
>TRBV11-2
ASSALAGGQDGELF
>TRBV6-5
ASTSTGGDTEAF
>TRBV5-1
ASSLTGGPINEQF
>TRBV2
ASSGGSWTEAF
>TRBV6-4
ASSESANSDTQY
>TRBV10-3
AISGIRGTSGAPPIYNEQF
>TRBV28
ASSLFGTGDSPLH
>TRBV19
ASRRTGGKETQY
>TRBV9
ASSVATGLRETQY
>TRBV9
ASSGGLGTAQETQY
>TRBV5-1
ASSLEGVHSYEQY
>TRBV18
ASSPSSGSTGELF
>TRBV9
ASSVTGQGDQPQH
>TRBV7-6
ASSQDTEAF
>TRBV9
ASSPRQYTEAF
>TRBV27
ASNPTGGLGANVLT
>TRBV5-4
ASSSGTSGSTDTQY
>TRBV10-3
AIGGLAGGQLNTGELF
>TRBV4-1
ASSQDGQTLATNEKLF
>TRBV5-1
ASSVTGSPSYGYT
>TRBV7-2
ASRIRDMNTEAF
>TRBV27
ASRPRFNYGYT
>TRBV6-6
ASSPRGGLSSYEQY
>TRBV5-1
ASSLAAGMPYGYT
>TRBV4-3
ASSQDPAGGKPSTDTQY
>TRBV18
ASSPTRGEGRLSEQY
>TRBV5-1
ASSWGDREGDEQF
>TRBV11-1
ASSGQGDTEAF
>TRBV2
ASGTPGNTGELF
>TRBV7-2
ASSPQTGGADTQY
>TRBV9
ASSVGGASETQY
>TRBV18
ASRPGPGNTIY
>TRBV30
AWGAAYTEAF
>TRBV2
ASKGDTGGNTEAF
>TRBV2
ASSGQGVGNTEAF